This TCR beta chain was recorded in a study of neurological immune-mediated disorders. The germline V and J ends were trimmed by 4 bases and 5 bases, with 15 bases remaining between them. CDR1 ENHRY and CDR2 SYGVKD come from the germline V gene. The CDR3 length is 14 residues. This clonotype appeared many times. The target antigen is unknown. cDNA was made by 5'RACE with 10-nucleotide random UMIs. Sequencing runs each yielded over 160 million TCR-beta sequences from 15-18 subjects. TCRdb independently ran MiXCR on the 5' RACE reads; one entry per CDR3 protein. The table has about 95,000 distinct CDR3 sequences, roughly 3.5% seen once; the top ten hold around 5.5%. Study-wide points: The multiple sclerosis repertoire cluster was not associated with any clinical or MRI feature. No CDR3 amino acid sequences were shared by expanded clones across subjects, suggesting private repertoires in all groups.

This rearrangement joins TRBV10-3 to TRBJ2-7; D remains unclear. The clonotype was recovered from a woman aged 18-35 years with multiple sclerosis. Sequencing was done on a sample of PBMCs. CDR3 DNA: TGTGCCATCAGTGCGCATACCCCTGGCAACGAGCAGTACTTC. It is translated as CAISAHTPGNEQYF.